These T cell receptor beta chains were read from a single sample in a study of T-cell memory formation after mild COVID-19. TCRdb processed the 5' RACE reads anew with MiXCR; each CDR3 protein has one entry. Here the sample spans about 290,000 distinct CDR3 sequences, around a sixth being singletons. The sample consisted of PBMCs or a T cell subset sorted from them (not recorded which). The receptors here all came from a man aged 18-30 years who had mild COVID-19 (a few samples of this study predate the infection). Cell type and time point are not known. CDR3s include the opening cysteine and the closing phenylalanine or tryptophan. A D gene is named only where the DNA matches it firmly. Part of the rows lack a size; the others show once, few, many or a class for expanded clones.

>TRBJ2-2|TRBV10-3|.|few
TGTGCCATCAACCGGGACACGAACACCGGGGAGCTGTTTTTT
CAINRDTNTGELFF
>TRBJ1-1|TRBV4-1|.|.
TGCGCCAGCAGCCAGATTCCGGGACGGAGGAACACTGAAGCTTTCTTT
CASSQIPGRRNTEAFF
>TRBJ2-1|TRBV4-3|.|.
TGCGCCAGCAGCCAAGAGTGGCTAGCCCCCAATGAGCAGTTCTTC
CASSQEWLAPNEQFF
>TRBJ1-5|TRBV19|.|.
TGTGCCAGTAGTATAGACAGGTATAGCAATCAGCCCCAGCATTTT
CASSIDRYSNQPQHF
>TRBJ2-3|TRBV5-1|TRBD2|few
TGCGCCAGCAGCTTGCCGGGGGGGGGCACAGATACGCAGTATTTT
CASSLPGGGTDTQYF
>TRBJ2-2|TRBV5-6|.|.
TGTGCCAGCAGCCCGGACACGGGCACGAACACCGGGGAGCTGTTTTTT
CASSPDTGTNTGELFF
>TRBJ2-2|TRBV4-3|.|.
TGCGCCAGCAGCCAAGGGCCCGGATCCAACACCGGGGAGCTGTTTTTT
CASSQGPGSNTGELFF
>TRBJ2-2|TRBV19|TRBD2|.
TGTGCCAGTAGTGCGAAACTAGCGAAGGCCGGGGAGCTGTTTTTT
CASSAKLAKAGELFF
>TRBJ2-7|TRBV7-9|.|few
TGTGCCAGCAGCTTAGCTGTAGGGCTCCGGGACCGGTCCTACGAGCAGTACTTC
CASSLAVGLRDRSYEQYF
>TRBJ2-3|TRBV6-6|TRBD2|.
TGTGCCAGCAGTTACACCCCAGGGACTAGCGGGGGGGCCCAAGATACGCAGTATTTT
CASSYTPGTSGGAQDTQYF
>TRBJ2-1|TRBV7-2|.|many
TGTGCCAGCAGCCCCCTTTGGGGGGGGGCGAGCTACAATGAGCAGTTCTTC
CASSPLWGGASYNEQFF
>TRBJ2-1|TRBV7-2|TRBD2|.
TGTGCCAGCAGCCCCCTCTCGGGGGGGCCCGATTACAATGAGCAGTTCTTC
CASSPLSGGPDYNEQFF
>TRBJ2-1|TRBV4-2|TRBD2|many
TGTGCCAGCAGCCAGGGGGCCGGGACTAGCCGATCCTACAATGAGCAGTTCTTC
CASSQGAGTSRSYNEQFF
>TRBJ2-7|TRBV3-1|.|.
TGTGCCAGCAGCCCGGGGCCGCGGGAGCAGTACTTC
CASSPGPREQYF
>TRBJ2-5|TRBV5-1|TRBD1|.
TGCGCCAGCAGCTTGGCCGGGACAGGGATCCAAGAGACCCAGTACTTC
CASSLAGTGIQETQYF
>TRBJ2-1|TRBV9|.|.
TGTGCCAGCAGCGTAGTCGGGTCCCGGTCCAATGAGCAGTTCTTC
CASSVVGSRSNEQFF
>TRBJ2-3|TRBV5-1|TRBD1|few
TGCGCCAGCAGCTTGGCCCGGACAGGGGGCCTTACAGATACGCAGTATTTT
CASSLARTGGLTDTQYF
>TRBJ2-7|TRBV24-1|.|.
TGTGCCACCAGTGACCATGGGACTGTGGGGATGTACTTC
CATSDHGTVGMYF
>TRBJ1-1|TRBV6-2/TRBV6-3|.|.
TGTGCCAGCAGTTATCCGGTAACTGAAGCTTTCTTT
CASSYPVTEAFF
>TRBJ1-1|TRBV7-2|.|.
TGTGCCAGCAGCTCTTCAGGGGCGAACACTGAAGCTTTCTTT
CASSSSGANTEAFF
>TRBJ2-5|TRBV28|.|few
TGTGCCAGCAGTTTATTGTGGGAGACCCAGTACTTC
CASSLLWETQYF
>TRBJ2-5|TRBV6-2/TRBV6-3|TRBD1|.
TGTGCCAGCAGCGACAGGGTGCGGGAGACCCAGTACTTC
CASSDRVRETQYF
>TRBJ2-3|TRBV7-2|TRBD2|many
TGTGCCAGCAGCTTAGGAAGCGGGGGGGTCACAGATACGCAGTATTTT
CASSLGSGGVTDTQYF
>TRBJ2-3|TRBV29-1|.|.
TGCAGCGTTGACAGGGGTCTAGATACGCAGTATTTT
CSVDRGLDTQYF
>TRBJ2-1|TRBV6-6|.|.
TGTGCCAGTTCCGTTACAGGGAACCATGAGCAGTTCTTC
CASSVTGNHEQFF
>TRBJ2-3|TRBV4-3|.|.
TGCGCCCCCTCGCCCGGTCCGGAAGATACGCAGTATTTT
CAPSPGPEDTQYF
>TRBJ2-1|TRBV7-6|.|.
TGTGCCAGCAGCTTAAGGACTACCGCTGGGGAGCAGTTCTTC
CASSLRTTAGEQFF
>TRBJ1-1|TRBV10-3|.|few
TGTGCCATCAGTCTCCGGGGAAACACTGAAGCTTTCTTT
CAISLRGNTEAFF
>TRBJ1-1|TRBV7-2|TRBD1|few
TGTGCCAGCAGCCGTACAGGGGCCCCAAGAGTAATGAACACTGAAGCTTTCTTT
CASSRTGAPRVMNTEAFF
>TRBJ1-1|TRBV4-1|TRBD1|.
TGCGCCAGCAGCCAAAGACAGGGGGGGTACACTGAAGCTTTCTTT
CASSQRQGGYTEAFF
>TRBJ2-3|TRBV7-2|TRBD1|few
TGTGCCAGCAGCTTAGCTCCGGGACAGGGGTCAGATACGCAGTATTTT
CASSLAPGQGSDTQYF
>TRBJ2-7|TRBV5-6|TRBD1|.
TGTGCCAGCAGCTTGGGGACAGGGGGCCCTGGGCAGTACTTC
CASSLGTGGPGQYF
>TRBJ2-2|TRBV10-3|TRBD1|few
TGTGCCATCAGTGAGCGCGGGGACAGGGTGAACACCGGGGAGCTGTTTTTT
CAISERGDRVNTGELFF
>TRBJ2-2|TRBV6-2/TRBV6-3|.|.
TGTGCCAGCAGTTATTGGGCGGGCACCGGGGAGCTGTTTTTT
CASSYWAGTGELFF
>TRBJ2-3|TRBV6-5|.|.
TGTGCCAGCAGTTACATGGACCGAGGCACAGATACGCAGTATTTT
CASSYMDRGTDTQYF
>TRBJ2-1|TRBV11-1|.|few
TGTGCCAGCAGCGGAGACAATGAGCAGTTCTTC
CASSGDNEQFF
>TRBJ1-6|TRBV18|TRBD1|.
TGTGCCAGCTCACCATTGGGACAGAGTTATAATTCACCCCTCCACTTT
CASSPLGQSYNSPLHF
>TRBJ2-7|TRBV9|TRBD2|.
TGTGCCAGCAGCCTACTAGCGGGGGATAATCGCGAGCAGTACTTC
CASSLLAGDNREQYF